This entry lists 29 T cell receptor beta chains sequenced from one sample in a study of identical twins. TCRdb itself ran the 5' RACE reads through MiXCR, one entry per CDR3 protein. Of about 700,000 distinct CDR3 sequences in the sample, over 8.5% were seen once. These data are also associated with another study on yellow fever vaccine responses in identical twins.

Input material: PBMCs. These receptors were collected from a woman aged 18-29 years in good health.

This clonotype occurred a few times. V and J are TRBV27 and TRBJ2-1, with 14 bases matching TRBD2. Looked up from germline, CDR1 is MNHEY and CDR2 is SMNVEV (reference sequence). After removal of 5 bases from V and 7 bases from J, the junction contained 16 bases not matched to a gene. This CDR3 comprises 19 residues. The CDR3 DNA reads TGTGCCAGCAGTCGACGGGGACTAGCGGGAGTCGGGATAGATAATGAGCAGTTCTTC. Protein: CASSRRGLAGVGIDNEQFF.

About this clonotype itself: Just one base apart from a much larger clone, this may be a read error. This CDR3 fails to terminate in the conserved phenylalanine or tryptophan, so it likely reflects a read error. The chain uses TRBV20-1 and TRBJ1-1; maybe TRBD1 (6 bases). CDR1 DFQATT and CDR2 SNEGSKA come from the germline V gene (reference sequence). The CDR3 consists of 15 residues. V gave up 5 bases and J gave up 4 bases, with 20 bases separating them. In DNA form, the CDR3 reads TGCAGTGCTGGGCCCTTTACAGGGAGTACCACTGAAGCTTTCTCT. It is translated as CSAGPFTGSTTEAFS.

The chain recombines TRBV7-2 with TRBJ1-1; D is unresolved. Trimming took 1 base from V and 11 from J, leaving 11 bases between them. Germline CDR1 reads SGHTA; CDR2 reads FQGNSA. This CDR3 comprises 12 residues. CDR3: CASSLGPSGAFF. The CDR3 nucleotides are TGTGCCAGCAGCTTAGGACCCAGTGGGGCTTTCTTT.

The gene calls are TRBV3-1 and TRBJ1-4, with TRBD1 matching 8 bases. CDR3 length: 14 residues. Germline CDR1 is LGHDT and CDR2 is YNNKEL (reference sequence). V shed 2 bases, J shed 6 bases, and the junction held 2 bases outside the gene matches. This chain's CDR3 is CASSQRTGYEKLFF. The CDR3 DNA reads TGTGCCAGCAGCCAAAGGACAGGGTATGAAAAACTGTTTTTT.

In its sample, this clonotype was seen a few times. CDR3 in DNA: TGTGCCAGCAGCCAGACCGGGGCTTGGGGCGGGGAGCTGTTTTTT. Encoded protein: CASSQTGAWGGELFF. The rearrangement links TRBV4-2 to TRBJ2-2; either TRBD1 or TRBD2 may supply D (5 bases each). V shed 3 bases and J shed 7 bases, with 15 bases lying between them. The CDR3 contains 15 residues. Germline loops: CDR1 LGHNA, CDR2 YNFKEQ.

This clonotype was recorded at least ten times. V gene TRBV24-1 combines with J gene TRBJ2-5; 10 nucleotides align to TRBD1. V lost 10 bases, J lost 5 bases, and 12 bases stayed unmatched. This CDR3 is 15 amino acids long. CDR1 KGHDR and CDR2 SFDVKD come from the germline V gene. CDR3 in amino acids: CATAPSGTGDETQYF. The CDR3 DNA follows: TGTGCCACGGCTCCTTCGGGGACAGGGGACGAGACCCAGTACTTC.

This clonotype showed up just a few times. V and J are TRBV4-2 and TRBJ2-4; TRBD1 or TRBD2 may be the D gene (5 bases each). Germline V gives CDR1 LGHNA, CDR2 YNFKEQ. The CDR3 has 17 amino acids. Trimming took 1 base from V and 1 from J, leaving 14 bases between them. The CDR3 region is CASSQVVGAEAKNIQYF. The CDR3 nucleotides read TGTGCCAGCAGCCAAGTTGTCGGGGCGGAGGCCAAAAACATTCAGTACTTC.

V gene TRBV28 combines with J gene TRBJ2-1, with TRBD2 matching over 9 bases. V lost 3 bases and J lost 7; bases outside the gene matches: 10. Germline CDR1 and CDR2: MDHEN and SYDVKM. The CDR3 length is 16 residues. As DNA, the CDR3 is TGTGCCAGCAGTTTCCCCGGGGCGGGAGGGTATAATGAGCAGTTCTTC. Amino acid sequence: CASSFPGAGGYNEQFF.

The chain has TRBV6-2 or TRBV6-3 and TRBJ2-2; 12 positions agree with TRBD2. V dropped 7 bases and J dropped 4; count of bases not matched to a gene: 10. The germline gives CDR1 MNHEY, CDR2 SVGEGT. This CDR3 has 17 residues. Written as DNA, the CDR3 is TGTGCCAGCAAAAAGCGGCTAGCGGGAGGGGCCACCGGGGAGCTGTTTTTT. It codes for CASKKRLAGGATGELFF.

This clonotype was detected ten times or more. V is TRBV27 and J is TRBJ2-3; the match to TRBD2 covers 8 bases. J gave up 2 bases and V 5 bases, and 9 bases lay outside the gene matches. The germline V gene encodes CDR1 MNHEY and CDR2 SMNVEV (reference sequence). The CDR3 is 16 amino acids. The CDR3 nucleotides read TGTGCCAGCAGTCTCCGCGCGGGGGGCGTCACAGATACGCAGTATTTT. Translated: CASSLRAGGVTDTQYF.

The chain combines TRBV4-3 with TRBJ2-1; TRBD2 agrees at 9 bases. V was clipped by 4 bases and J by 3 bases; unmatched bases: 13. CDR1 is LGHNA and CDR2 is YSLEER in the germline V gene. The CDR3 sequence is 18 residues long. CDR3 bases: TGCGCCAGCAGCCGAGCGGGGGCGGGAGGGCCTGTCTACAATGAGCAGTTCTTC. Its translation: CASSRAGAGGPVYNEQFF.

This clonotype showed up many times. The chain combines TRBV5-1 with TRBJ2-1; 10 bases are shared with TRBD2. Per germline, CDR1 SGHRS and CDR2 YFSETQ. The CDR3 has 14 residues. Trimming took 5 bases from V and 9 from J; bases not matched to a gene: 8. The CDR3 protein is CASRETSGPAEQFF. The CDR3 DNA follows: TGCGCCAGCAGGGAGACTAGCGGGCCCGCTGAGCAGTTCTTC.

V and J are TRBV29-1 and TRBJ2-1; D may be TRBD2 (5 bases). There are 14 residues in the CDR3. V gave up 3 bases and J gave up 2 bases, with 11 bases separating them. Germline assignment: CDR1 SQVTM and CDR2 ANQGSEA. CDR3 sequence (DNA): TGCAGCGTTGACCTAGCCGACCCCTACAATGAGCAGTTCTTC. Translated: CSVDLADPYNEQFF.

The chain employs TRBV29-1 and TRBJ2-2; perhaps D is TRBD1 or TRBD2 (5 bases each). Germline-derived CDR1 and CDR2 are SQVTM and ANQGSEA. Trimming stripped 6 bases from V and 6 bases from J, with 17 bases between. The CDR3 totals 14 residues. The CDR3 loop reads CSVSWGPGPGELFF. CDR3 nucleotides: TGCAGCGTGAGTTGGGGACCCGGGCCCGGGGAGCTGTTTTTT.

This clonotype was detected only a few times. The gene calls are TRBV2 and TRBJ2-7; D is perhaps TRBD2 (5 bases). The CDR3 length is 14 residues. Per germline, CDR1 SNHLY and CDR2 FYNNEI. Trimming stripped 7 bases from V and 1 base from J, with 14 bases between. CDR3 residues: CASTSGGQSYEQYF. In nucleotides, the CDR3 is TGTGCCAGCACAAGTGGAGGCCAGTCCTACGAGCAGTACTTC.

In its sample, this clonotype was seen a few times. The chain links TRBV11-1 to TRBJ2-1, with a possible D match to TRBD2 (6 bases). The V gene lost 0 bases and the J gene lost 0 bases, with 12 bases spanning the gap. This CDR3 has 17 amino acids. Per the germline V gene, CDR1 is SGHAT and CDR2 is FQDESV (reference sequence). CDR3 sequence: CASSLAWRGSSYNEQFF. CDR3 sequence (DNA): TGTGCCAGCAGCTTAGCGTGGAGGGGCAGCTCCTACAATGAGCAGTTCTTC.

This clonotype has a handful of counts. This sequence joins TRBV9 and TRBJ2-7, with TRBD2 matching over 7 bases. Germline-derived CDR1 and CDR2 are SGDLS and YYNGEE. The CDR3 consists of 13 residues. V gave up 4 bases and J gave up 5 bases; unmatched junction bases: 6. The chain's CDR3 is CASSLAGIHEQYF. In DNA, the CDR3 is TGTGCCAGCAGCTTAGCGGGTATCCACGAGCAGTACTTC.

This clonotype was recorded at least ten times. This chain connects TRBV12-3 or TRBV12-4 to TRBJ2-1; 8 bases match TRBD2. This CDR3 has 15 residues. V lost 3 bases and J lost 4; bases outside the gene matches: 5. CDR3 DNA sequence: TGTGCCAGCAGTTTCAAGGCGGGAGGTTACAATGAGCAGTTCTTC. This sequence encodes CASSFKAGGYNEQFF.

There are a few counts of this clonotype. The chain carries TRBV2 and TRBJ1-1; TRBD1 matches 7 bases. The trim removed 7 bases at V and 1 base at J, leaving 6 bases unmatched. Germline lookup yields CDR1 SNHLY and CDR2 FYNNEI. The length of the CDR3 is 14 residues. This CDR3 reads CASTTGVGNTEAFF. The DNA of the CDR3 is TGTGCCAGCACCACAGGGGTGGGGAACACTGAAGCTTTCTTT.

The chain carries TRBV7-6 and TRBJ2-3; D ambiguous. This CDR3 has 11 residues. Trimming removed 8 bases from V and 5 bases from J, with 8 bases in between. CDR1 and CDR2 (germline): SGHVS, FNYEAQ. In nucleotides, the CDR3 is TGTGCCAGCGGGTCGTTAGATACGCAGTATTTT. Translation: CASGSLDTQYF.

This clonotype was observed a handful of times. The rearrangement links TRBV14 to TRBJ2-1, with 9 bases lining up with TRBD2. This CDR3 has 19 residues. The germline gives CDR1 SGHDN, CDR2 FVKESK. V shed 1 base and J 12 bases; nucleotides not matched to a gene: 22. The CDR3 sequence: CASSQGGLALPAKGEPQFF. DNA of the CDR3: TGTGCCAGCAGCCAAGGGGGACTAGCTTTACCGGCAAAAGGGGAACCGCAGTTCTTC. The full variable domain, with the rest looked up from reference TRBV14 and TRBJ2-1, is EAGVTQFPSHSVIEKGQTVTLRCDPISGHDNLYWYRRVMGKEIKFLLHFVKESKQDESGMPNNRFLAERTGGTYSTLKVQPAELEDSGVYFCASSQGGLALPAKGEPQFFGPGTRLTVL.

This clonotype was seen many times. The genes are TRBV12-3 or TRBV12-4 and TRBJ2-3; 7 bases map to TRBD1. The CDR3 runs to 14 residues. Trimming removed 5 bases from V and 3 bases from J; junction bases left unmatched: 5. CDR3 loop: CASSPDRRTDTQYF. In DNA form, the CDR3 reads TGTGCCAGCAGTCCGGACAGGAGGACAGATACGCAGTATTTT.

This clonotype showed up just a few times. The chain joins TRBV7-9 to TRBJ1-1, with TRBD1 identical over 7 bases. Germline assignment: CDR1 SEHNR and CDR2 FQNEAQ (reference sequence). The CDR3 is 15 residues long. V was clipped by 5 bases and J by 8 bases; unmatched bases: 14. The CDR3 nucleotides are TGTGCCAGCAGCCCCTCAATCGGACAGGTAGCGGAAGCTTTCTTT. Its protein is CASSPSIGQVAEAFF. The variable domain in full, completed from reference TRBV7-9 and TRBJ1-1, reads DTGVSQNPRHKITKRGQNVTFRCDPISEHNRLYWYRQTLGQGPEFLTYFQNEAQLEKSRLLSDRFSAERPKGSFSTLEIQRTEQGDSAMYLCASSPSIGQVAEAFFGQGTRLTVV.

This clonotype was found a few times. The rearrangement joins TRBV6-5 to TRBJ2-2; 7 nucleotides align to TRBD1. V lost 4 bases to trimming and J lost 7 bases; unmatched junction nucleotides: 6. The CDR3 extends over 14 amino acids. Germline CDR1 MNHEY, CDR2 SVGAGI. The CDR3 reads CASSSEGGIGELFF. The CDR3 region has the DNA TGTGCCAGCAGTTCCGAAGGGGGCATCGGGGAGCTGTTTTTT.

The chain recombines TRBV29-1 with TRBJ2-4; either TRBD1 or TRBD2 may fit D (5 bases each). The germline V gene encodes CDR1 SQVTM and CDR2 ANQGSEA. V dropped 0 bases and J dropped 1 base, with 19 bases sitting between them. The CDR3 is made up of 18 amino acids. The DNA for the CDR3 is TGCAGCGTTGAAGAAGATATACGGGGCGGGTTGGCCAAAAACATTCAGTACTTC. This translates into CSVEEDIRGGLAKNIQYF.

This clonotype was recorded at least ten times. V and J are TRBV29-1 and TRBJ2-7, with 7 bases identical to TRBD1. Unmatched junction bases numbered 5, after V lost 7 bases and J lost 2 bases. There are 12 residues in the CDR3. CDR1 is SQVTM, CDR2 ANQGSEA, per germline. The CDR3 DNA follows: TGCAGCGCACGACAGGGCGCCTACGAGCAGTACTTC. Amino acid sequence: CSARQGAYEQYF.

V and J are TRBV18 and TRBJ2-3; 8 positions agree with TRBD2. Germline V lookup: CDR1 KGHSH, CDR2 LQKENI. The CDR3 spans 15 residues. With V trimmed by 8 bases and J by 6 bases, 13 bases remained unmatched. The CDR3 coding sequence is TGTGCCAGCCGAAACACACTAGCGGAGGGGGATACGCAGTATTTT. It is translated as CASRNTLAEGDTQYF.

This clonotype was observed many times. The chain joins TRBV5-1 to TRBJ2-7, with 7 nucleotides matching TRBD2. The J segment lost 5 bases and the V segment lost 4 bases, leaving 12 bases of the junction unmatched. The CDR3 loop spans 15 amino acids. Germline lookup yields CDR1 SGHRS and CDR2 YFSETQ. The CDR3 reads CASSPLGGRVNEQYF. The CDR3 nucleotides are TGCGCCAGCAGCCCCCTCGGCGGGAGAGTCAACGAGCAGTACTTC.

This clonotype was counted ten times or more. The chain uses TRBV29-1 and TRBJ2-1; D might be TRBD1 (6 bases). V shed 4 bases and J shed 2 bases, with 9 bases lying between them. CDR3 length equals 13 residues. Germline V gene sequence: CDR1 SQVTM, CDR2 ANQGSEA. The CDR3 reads CSVVPGAYNEQFF. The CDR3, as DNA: TGCAGCGTTGTACCAGGGGCCTACAATGAGCAGTTCTTC.